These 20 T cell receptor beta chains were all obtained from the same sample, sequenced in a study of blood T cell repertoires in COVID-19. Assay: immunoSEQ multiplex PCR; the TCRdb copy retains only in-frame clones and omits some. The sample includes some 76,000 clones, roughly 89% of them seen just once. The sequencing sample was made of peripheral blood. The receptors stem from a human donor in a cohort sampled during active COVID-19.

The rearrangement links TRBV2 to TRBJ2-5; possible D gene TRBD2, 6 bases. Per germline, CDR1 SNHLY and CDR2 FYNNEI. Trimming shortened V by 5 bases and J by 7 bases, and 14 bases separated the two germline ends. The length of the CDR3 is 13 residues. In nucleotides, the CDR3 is TGTGCCAGCAGTACGGATAGGCGGGGGACCCAGTACTTC. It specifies CASSTDRRGTQYF.

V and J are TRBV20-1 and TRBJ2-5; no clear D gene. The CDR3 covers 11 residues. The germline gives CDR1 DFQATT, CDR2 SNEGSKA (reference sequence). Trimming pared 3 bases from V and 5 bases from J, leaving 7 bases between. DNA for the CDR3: TGCAGTGCTAGGGCCCAGGAGACCCAGTACTTC. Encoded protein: CSARAQETQYF.

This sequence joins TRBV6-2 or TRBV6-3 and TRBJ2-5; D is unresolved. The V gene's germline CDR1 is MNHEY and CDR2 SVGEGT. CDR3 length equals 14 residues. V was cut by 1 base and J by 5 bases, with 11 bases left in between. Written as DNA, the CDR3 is TGTGCCAGCAGTTACTTAGCTTTCCGGGAGACCCAGTACTTC. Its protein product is CASSYLAFRETQYF.

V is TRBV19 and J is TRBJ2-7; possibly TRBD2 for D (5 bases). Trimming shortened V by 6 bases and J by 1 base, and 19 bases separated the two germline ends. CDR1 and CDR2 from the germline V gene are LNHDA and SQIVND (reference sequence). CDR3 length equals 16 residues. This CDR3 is CASSPGLPPRSYEQYF. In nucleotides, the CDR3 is TGTGCCAGTAGCCCCGGACTCCCTCCAAGGTCCTACGAGCAGTACTTC.

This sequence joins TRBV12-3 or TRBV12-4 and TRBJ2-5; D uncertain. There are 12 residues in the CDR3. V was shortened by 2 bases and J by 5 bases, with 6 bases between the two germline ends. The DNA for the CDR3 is TGTGCCAGCAGTTTATATCCGGAGACCCAGTACTTC. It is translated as CASSLYPETQYF.

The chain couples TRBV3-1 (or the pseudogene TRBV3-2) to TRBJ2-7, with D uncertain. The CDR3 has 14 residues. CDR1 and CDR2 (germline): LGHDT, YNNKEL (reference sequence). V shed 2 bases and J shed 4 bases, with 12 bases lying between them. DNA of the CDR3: TGTGCCAGCAGCCAAAGGTGGGCCATATACGAGCAGTACTTC. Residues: CASSQRWAIYEQYF.

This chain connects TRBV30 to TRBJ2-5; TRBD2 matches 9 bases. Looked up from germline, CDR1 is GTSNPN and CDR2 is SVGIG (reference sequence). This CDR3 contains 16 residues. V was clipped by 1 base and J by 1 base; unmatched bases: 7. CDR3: CAWSAASGGRQETQYF. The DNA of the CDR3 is TGTGCCTGGAGTGCGGCGAGCGGGGGGCGCCAAGAGACCCAGTACTTC.

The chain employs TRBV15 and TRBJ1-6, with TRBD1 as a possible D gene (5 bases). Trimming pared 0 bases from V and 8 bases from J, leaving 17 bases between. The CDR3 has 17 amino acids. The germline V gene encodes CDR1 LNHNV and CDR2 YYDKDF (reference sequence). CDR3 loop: CATSRDRGGSSDSPLHF. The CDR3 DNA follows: TGTGCCACCAGCAGAGATCGGGGGGGATCTTCTGATTCACCCCTCCACTTT.

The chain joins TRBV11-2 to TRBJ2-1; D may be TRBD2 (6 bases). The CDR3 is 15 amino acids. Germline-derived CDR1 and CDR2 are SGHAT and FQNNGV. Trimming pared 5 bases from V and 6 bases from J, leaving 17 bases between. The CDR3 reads CASSRRDAGPNEQFF. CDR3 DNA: TGTGCCAGCAGCAGACGGGACGCGGGGCCCAATGAGCAGTTCTTC.

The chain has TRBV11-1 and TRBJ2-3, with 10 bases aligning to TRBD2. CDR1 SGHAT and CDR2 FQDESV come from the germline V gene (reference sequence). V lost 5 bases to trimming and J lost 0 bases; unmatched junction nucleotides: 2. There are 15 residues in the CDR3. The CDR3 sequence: CASSGLAASTDTQYF. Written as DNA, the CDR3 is TGTGCCAGCAGCGGACTAGCGGCTAGCACAGATACGCAGTATTTT.

The CDR3 protein is CAIRPGLGATEAFF. In nucleotides, the CDR3 is TGTGCCATCAGGCCGGGACTAGGGGCCACTGAAGCTTTCTTT. V and J are TRBV10-3 and TRBJ1-1, with a tentative D call TRBD1 (5 bases). Trimming removed 6 bases from V and 4 bases from J, with 15 bases in between. CDR3 length equals 14 residues. Germline V CDR1 and CDR2: ENHRY, SYGVKD.

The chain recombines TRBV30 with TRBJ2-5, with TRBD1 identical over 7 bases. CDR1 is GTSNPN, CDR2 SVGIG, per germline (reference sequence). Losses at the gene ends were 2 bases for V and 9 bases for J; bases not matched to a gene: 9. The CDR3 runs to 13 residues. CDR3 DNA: TGTGCCTGGAGTACAAACAGGGGTGAGGCCCAGTACTTC. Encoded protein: CAWSTNRGEAQYF. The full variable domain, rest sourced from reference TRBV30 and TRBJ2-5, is SQTIHQWPATLVQPVGSPLSLECTVEGTSNPNLYWYRQAAGRGLQLLFYSVGIGQISSEVPQNLSASRPQDRQFILSSKKLLLSDSGFYLCAWSTNRGEAQYFGPGTRLLVL.

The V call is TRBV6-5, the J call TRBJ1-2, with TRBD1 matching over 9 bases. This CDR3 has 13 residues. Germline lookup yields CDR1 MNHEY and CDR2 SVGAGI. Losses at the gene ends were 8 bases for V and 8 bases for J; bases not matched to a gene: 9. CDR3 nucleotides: TGTGCCAGCCGGACAGGGGAAGGTGAGGGCTACACCTTC. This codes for CASRTGEGEGYTF.

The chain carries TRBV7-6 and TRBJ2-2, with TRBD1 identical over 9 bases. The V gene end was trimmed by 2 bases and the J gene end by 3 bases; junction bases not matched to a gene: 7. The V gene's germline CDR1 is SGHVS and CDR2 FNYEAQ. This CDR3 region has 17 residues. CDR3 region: CASSLKSDRGYTGELFF. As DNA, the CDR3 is TGTGCCAGCAGCTTAAAATCGGACAGGGGTTACACCGGGGAGCTGTTTTTT. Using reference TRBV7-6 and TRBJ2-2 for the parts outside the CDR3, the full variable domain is GAGVSQSPRYKVTKRGQDVALRCDPISGHVSLYWYRQALGQGPEFLTYFNYEAQQDKSGLPNDRFSAERPEGSISTLTIQRTEQRDSAMYRCASSLKSDRGYTGELFFGEGSRLTVL.

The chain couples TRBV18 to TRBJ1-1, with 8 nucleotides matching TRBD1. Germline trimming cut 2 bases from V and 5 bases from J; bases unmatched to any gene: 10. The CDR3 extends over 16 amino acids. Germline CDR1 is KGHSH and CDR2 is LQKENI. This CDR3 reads CASSPMMGQAETEAFF. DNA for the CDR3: TGTGCCAGCTCACCAATGATGGGACAGGCTGAGACTGAAGCTTTCTTT.

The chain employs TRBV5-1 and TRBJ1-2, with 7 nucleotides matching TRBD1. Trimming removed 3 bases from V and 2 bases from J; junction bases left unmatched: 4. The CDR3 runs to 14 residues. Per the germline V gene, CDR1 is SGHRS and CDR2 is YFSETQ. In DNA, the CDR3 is TGCGCCAGCAGCTCCCGGGACAGCAACTATGGCTACACCTTC. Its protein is CASSSRDSNYGYTF.

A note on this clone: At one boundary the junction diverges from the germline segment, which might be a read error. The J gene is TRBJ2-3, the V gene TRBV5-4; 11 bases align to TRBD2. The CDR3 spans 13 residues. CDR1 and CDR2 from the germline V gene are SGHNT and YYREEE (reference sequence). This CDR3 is CASSNPTGTSGNF. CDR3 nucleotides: TGTGCCAGCAGCAATCCGACCGGGACTAGCGGCAATTTT.

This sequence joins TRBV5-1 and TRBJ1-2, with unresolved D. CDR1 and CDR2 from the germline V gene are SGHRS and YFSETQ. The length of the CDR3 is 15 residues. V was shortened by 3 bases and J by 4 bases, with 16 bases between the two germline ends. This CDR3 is CASSWGATQGYGYTF. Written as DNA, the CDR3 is TGCGCCAGCAGCTGGGGAGCCACTCAAGGCTATGGCTACACCTTC.

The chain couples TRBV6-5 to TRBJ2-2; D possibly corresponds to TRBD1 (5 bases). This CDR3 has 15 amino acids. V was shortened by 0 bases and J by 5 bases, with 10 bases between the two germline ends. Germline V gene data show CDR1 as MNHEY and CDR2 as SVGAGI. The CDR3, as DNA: TGTGCCAGCAGTTACTCGCCTCGACAGACCGGGGAGCTGTTTTTT. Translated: CASSYSPRQTGELFF.

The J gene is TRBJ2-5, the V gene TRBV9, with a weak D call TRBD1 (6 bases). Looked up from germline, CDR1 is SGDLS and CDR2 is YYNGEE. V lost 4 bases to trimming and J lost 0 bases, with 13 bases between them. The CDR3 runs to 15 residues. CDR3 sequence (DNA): TGTGCCAGCAGCTCCGGGACACAGTACCAAGAGACCCAGTACTTC. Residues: CASSSGTQYQETQYF.